These 16 T cell receptor beta chains came from one sample sequenced in a study of human T cells and chemical hapten exposure. TCRdb re-derived calls from the RACE reads in MiXCR, one entry per CDR3 protein. The table lists about 360,000 distinct CDR3 sequences, under 9% of them singletons, with roughly 7.9% in the top ten. Time point defined: patch test 1, 2 weeks after DPC sensitization. Treatment in this sample: therapeutic diphenylcyclopropenone sensitization with weekly scalp DPC. This sample comprised whole blood, obtained in connection with sensitization to the hapten diphenylcyclopropenone (DPC). Source of these receptors: a young woman with alopecia areata. Some clones in this sample may be carry-over from other donors' samples.

The table lists this clonotype with many counts. The rearrangement joins TRBV7-6 to TRBJ2-3, with 9 bases lining up with TRBD2. CDR3 length equals 15 residues. The trim removed 8 bases at V and 6 bases at J, leaving 12 bases unmatched. Germline assignment: CDR1 SGHVS and CDR2 FNYEAQ. CDR3 coding DNA: TGTGCCAGCCAACTTGGCGGGGGGGCCGGGGATACGCAGTATTTT. Amino acid sequence: CASQLGGGAGDTQYF.

This CDR3 reads CAIKGERGNTDTQYF. CDR3 DNA sequence: TGTGCCATCAAAGGGGAGCGGGGTAACACAGATACGCAGTATTTT. The rearrangement uses TRBV10-3 and TRBJ2-3; 7 bases agree with TRBD2. CDR1 and CDR2 from the germline V gene are ENHRY and SYGVKD. With 7 bases clipped from V and 2 bases from J, the junction kept 9 bases outside the gene matches. The CDR3 totals 15 residues.

Only a few counts were recorded for this clonotype. This rearrangement joins TRBV2 to TRBJ2-3, with 11 bases that match TRBD2. Germline V CDR1 and CDR2: SNHLY, FYNNEI. This CDR3 spans 14 amino acids. V lost 7 bases and J lost 3; bases outside the gene matches: 3. DNA for the CDR3: TGTGCCAGCACATGGACTAGCGGGACAGATACGCAGTATTTT. It codes for CASTWTSGTDTQYF.

This clonotype appeared many times. V and J are TRBV12-3 or TRBV12-4 and TRBJ1-5; D may be TRBD1 (5 bases). The CDR3 runs to 17 residues. Trimming left V 4 bases short and J 0 bases short, with 16 bases between. The CDR3 nucleotides are TGTGCCAGCAGTTCCCGGACAAGTTATTATAGCAATCAGCCCCAGCATTTT. Translating gives CASSSRTSYYSNQPQHF.

This clonotype was found a few times. The chain couples TRBV7-2 to TRBJ2-4; D gene uncertain. Trimming left V 1 base short and J 0 bases short, with 7 bases between. This CDR3 spans 15 amino acids. Germline V CDR1 and CDR2: SGHTA, FQGNSA. In nucleotides, the CDR3 is TGTGCCAGCAGCTTAGTCTGGCAAGCCAAAAACATTCAGTACTTC. Translated: CASSLVWQAKNIQYF.

CDR3 loop: CASSPQTSDTQYF. Here the CDR3 DNA reads TGTGCCAGCTCACCACAGACTTCAGATACGCAGTATTTT. This chain uses TRBV18 with TRBJ2-3; D unclear. Germline V lookup: CDR1 KGHSH, CDR2 LQKENI. This CDR3 is 13 amino acids long. V lost 1 base and J 4 bases, leaving 6 bases between the germline ends.

This clonotype was recorded at least ten times. V usage is TRBV7-2 and J usage is TRBJ2-3; no reliable D call. V was shortened by 1 base and J by 0 bases, with 14 bases between the two germline ends. The CDR3 covers 17 residues. Germline V gives CDR1 SGHTA, CDR2 FQGNSA. CDR3 amino acids: CASSLGPRALSTDTQYF. In DNA, the CDR3 is TGTGCCAGCAGCTTAGGCCCTAGGGCCCTGAGCACAGATACGCAGTATTTT.

This clonotype was seen at least ten times. The chain uses TRBV5-1 and TRBJ2-5; D possibly corresponds to TRBD2 (6 bases). Trimming left V 1 base short and J 3 bases short, with 10 bases between. Germline loops: CDR1 SGHRS, CDR2 YFSETQ. The CDR3 is made up of 14 amino acids. The CDR3 DNA sequence: TGCGCCAGCAGCTTGACTAGCACAGAAGAGACCCAGTACTTC. This translates into CASSLTSTEETQYF.

V and J are TRBV10-3 and TRBJ1-6; TRBD1 matches at 7 bases. The CDR3 is made up of 13 amino acids. Losses at the gene ends were 7 bases for V and 6 bases for J; bases not matched to a gene: 3. Germline V gene lookup returns CDR1 ENHRY and CDR2 SYGVKD. The CDR3 sequence is CAITRDSNSPLHF. For the CDR3, the DNA is TGTGCCATCACCCGGGACAGTAATTCACCCCTCCACTTT.

This clonotype was detected many times. This chain links TRBV29-1 with TRBJ2-1; TRBD1 or TRBD2 may be the D gene (5 bases each). Trimming took 0 bases from V and 8 from J, leaving 11 bases between them. Germline V gives CDR1 SQVTM, CDR2 ANQGSEA. CDR3 size: 13 residues. CDR3: CSVEDRVGDEQFF. CDR3 bases: TGCAGCGTTGAAGACAGGGTCGGGGATGAGCAGTTCTTC.

The sample holds many counts of this clonotype. The chain has TRBV6-2 or TRBV6-3 and TRBJ2-7, with 8 positions matching TRBD1. V was clipped by 6 bases and J by 5 bases; unmatched bases: 3. Germline V gives CDR1 MNHEY, CDR2 SVGEGT. The CDR3 totals 12 residues. CDR3 sequence: CASSRGPHEQYF. The CDR3, as DNA: TGTGCCAGCAGCAGGGGGCCGCACGAGCAGTACTTC.

The chain links TRBV13 to TRBJ1-1; D is unclear. Germline CDR1 PRHDT, CDR2 FYEKMQ (reference sequence). V lost 5 bases and J 12 bases, leaving 19 bases between the germline ends. The CDR3 extends over 13 amino acids. The chain's CDR3 is CASSLKVHTGSFF. DNA of the CDR3: TGTGCCAGCAGCCTGAAGGTCCACACTGGGTCTTTCTTT.

This clonotype was seen only a few times. The chain has TRBV29-1 and TRBJ2-1; 9 bases map to TRBD2. Per germline, CDR1 SQVTM and CDR2 ANQGSEA. CDR3 length: 12 amino acids. Trimming removed 4 bases from V and 9 bases from J; junction bases left unmatched: 4. CDR3 sequence reads: CSVGGGGAEQFF. As DNA, the CDR3 is TGCAGCGTTGGTGGCGGGGGGGCTGAGCAGTTCTTC.

This clonotype was found a few times. This chain joins TRBV6-4 and TRBJ2-3; D might be TRBD1 or TRBD2, each matching 5 bases. Germline lookup yields CDR1 MRHNA and CDR2 SNTAGT. V lost 8 bases to trimming and J lost 2 bases, with 23 bases between them. The CDR3 has 17 amino acids. The CDR3 nucleotides are TGTGCCAGCCATATGCCGGGACCACGTCTCTTCACAGATACGCAGTATTTT. Translation: CASHMPGPRLFTDTQYF.

This clonotype was seen many times. The CDR3 region is CASSPNPRISKNIQYF. CDR3 in DNA: TGCGCCAGCAGCCCCAACCCCAGGATATCTAAAAACATTCAGTACTTC. The chain links TRBV4-3 to TRBJ2-4, with D unclear. The CDR3 spans 16 residues. With 4 bases removed from V and 4 bases from J, the gap between germline ends came to 17 bases. In germline, CDR1 is LGHNA, CDR2 YSLEER.

The chain carries TRBV4-3 and TRBJ1-6; 7 nucleotides line up with TRBD1. The germline gives CDR1 LGHNA, CDR2 YSLEER. This CDR3 comprises 15 residues. After removal of 1 base from V and 10 bases from J, the junction contained 7 bases not matched to a gene. CDR3 in amino acids: CASSQVRTGLSPLHF. CDR3 in DNA: TGCGCCAGCAGCCAAGTAAGGACAGGTCTCTCACCCCTCCACTTT.